This T cell receptor beta chain was sequenced in a study of CD8+ T cells in alopecia areata. This CDR3 has 12 residues. Germline CDR1 and CDR2: SGHDT and YYEEEE. The V end lost 2 bases, the J end lost 5 bases, and 7 bases lay between the germline ends. The authors extracted RNA and reverse transcribed it into cDNA as the sequencing template. Produced via immunoSEQ multiplex PCR; TCRdb's table is partial and in-frame only. The sample lists 170,000 or so clones, roughly 59% seen once, with about 1.5% in the top ten. Specimen: CD4+ T cells sorted from blood, collected at week 0. V gene TRBV5-6 combines with J gene TRBJ2-5; unclear D gene. This TCR derives from a human donor with alopecia areata. The DNA for the CDR3 is TGTGCCAGCAGCTTTTCGCAGGAGACCCAGTACTTC. Its translation is CASSFSQETQYF.